Below, 20 T cell receptor beta chains from the same sample are listed, as sequenced in a study of patients and donors after allogeneic stem cell transplantation. Via MiXCR, TCRdb re-called the RT-PCR reads, giving one row per CDR3 protein. Here the sample spans about a million distinct CDR3 sequences, more than 15% being singletons. Sequencing was performed on blood, either unsorted or a sorted T cell fraction (not recorded which). Source of these receptors: a human donor who was either an allogeneic HSCT recipient or a stem cell or donor lymphocyte infusion donor (not recorded which). It is not recorded whose cells these are; they may come from a transplant donor.

This sequence joins TRBV6-1 and TRBJ2-5; D gene ambiguous. Germline CDR1 reads MNHNS; CDR2 reads SASEGT. This CDR3 contains 13 residues. V was cut by 7 bases and J by 1 base, with 10 bases left in between. CDR3 sequence reads: CASTSRVQETQYF. In DNA form, the CDR3 reads TGTGCCAGCACCTCCCGGGTCCAAGAGACCCAGTACTTC.

Many counts were recorded for this clonotype. The CDR3: CASSEDGETQYF. The CDR3 DNA is TGTGCCAGCAGTGAAGACGGAGAGACCCAGTACTTC. The chain uses TRBV6-1 and TRBJ2-5; D is unclear. The CDR3 is 12 residues long. Germline V lookup: CDR1 MNHNS, CDR2 SASEGT. V shed 1 base and J shed 4 bases, with 4 bases lying between them.

V and J are TRBV6-1 and TRBJ1-2; D unresolved. With 6 bases removed from V and 2 bases from J, the gap between germline ends came to 16 bases. The germline gives CDR1 MNHNS, CDR2 SASEGT. The CDR3 has 15 amino acids. CDR3 coding DNA: TGTGCCAGCAGAGCCAGAGTGGAGCCCAACTATGGCTACACCTTC. It codes for CASRARVEPNYGYTF.

The chain uses TRBV20-1 and TRBJ2-3; 8 bases align to TRBD2. The V and J ends lost 5 bases and 1 base, in that order; junction bases with no gene match: 5. Germline V gene lookup returns CDR1 DFQATT and CDR2 SNEGSKA (reference sequence). The CDR3 is made up of 14 amino acids. CDR3 region: CSAGGGRGTDTQYF. Here the CDR3 DNA reads TGCAGTGCTGGCGGGGGGCGGGGCACAGATACGCAGTATTTT.

The rearrangement joins TRBV13 to TRBJ2-7; 7 bases align to TRBD2. CDR3 length: 18 amino acids. The junction had 19 bases not matched to a gene; V was cut back by 5 bases and J by 3 bases. CDR1 PRHDT and CDR2 FYEKMQ come from the germline V gene (reference sequence). CDR3 nucleotides: TGTGCCAGCAGCCTTACAGCGGGGATAAGTGCCACTAACTACGAGCAGTACTTC. It specifies CASSLTAGISATNYEQYF.

The chain employs TRBV20-1 and TRBJ2-2, with D possibly matching TRBD2 (6 bases). Germline V gene sequence: CDR1 DFQATT, CDR2 SNEGSKA (reference sequence). With 5 bases removed from V and 6 bases from J, the gap between germline ends came to 19 bases. This CDR3 spans 15 amino acids. For the CDR3, the DNA is TGCAGTGCTCGCCGGGCGGGATCTGGGCCCGGGGAGCTGTTTTTT. This codes for CSARRAGSGPGELFF.

This clonotype appeared a few times. The gene calls are TRBV7-3 and TRBJ2-5; 8 bases line up with TRBD1. The CDR3 spans 13 residues. J gave up 9 bases and V 2 bases, and 5 bases lay outside the gene matches. Germline V gene lookup returns CDR1 SGHTA and CDR2 FQGTGA. The CDR3 is CASSLGQGRSQYF. The CDR3 DNA follows: TGTGCCAGCAGCTTAGGACAGGGAAGGTCCCAGTACTTC.

Only a few counts were recorded for this clonotype. The rearrangement uses TRBV5-6 and TRBJ2-3, with 10 bases aligning to TRBD2. Germline CDR1 SGHDT, CDR2 YYEEEE. V shed 0 bases and J 2 bases; nucleotides not matched to a gene: 6. The CDR3 consists of 17 residues. The CDR3 DNA reads as TGTGCCAGCAGCTTGGCAGCTAGCGGGGGAGTCACAGATACGCAGTATTTT. It specifies CASSLAASGGVTDTQYF.

The chain joins TRBV12-3 or TRBV12-4 to TRBJ2-5; tentatively, D is TRBD1 or TRBD2 (5 bases each). V lost 5 bases to trimming and J lost 0 bases, with 19 bases between them. The CDR3 is made up of 17 amino acids. Here the CDR3 reads CASSGTSLTFYQETQYF. CDR3 nucleotides: TGTGCCAGCAGTGGGACCAGTCTAACTTTCTACCAAGAGACCCAGTACTTC.

The chain carries TRBV30 and TRBJ2-7; D call uncertain. CDR1 GTSNPN and CDR2 SVGIG come from the germline V gene (reference sequence). The ends were cut back, 0 bases at V and 0 bases at J, with 15 bases in the middle. The CDR3 length is 16 residues. The CDR3 DNA reads as TGTGCCTGGAGTGTATGGGTCAGTCCAAGCTCCTACGAGCAGTACTTC. Translated, it gives CAWSVWVSPSSYEQYF.

The chain carries TRBV3-1 and TRBJ2-2; 9 bases are shared with TRBD1. After removal of 2 bases from V and 5 bases from J, the junction contained 6 bases not matched to a gene. The germline gives CDR1 LGHDT, CDR2 YNNKEL (reference sequence). The CDR3 is made up of 16 amino acids. The CDR3 protein is CASSQTDRGRTGELFF. The CDR3 region has the DNA TGTGCCAGCAGCCAAACTGACAGGGGGAGAACCGGGGAGCTGTTTTTT.

This clonotype has a handful of counts. CDR3 in amino acids: CAITDQSADTQYF. DNA of the CDR3: TGTGCCATCACAGATCAATCGGCAGATACGCAGTATTTT. The chain recombines TRBV10-3 with TRBJ2-3; D remains ambiguous. The CDR3 totals 13 residues. Per the germline V gene, CDR1 is ENHRY and CDR2 is SYGVKD. The V end lost 7 bases, the J end lost 4 bases, and 12 bases lay between the germline ends.

The CDR3 DNA sequence: TGTGCCAGCAGCCTGTCCGGGACAGGGGGCTTTGGTCAGCCCCAGCATTTT. Its translation is CASSLSGTGGFGQPQHF. The chain carries TRBV3-1 and TRBJ1-5, with 12 bases that match TRBD1. Per the germline V gene, CDR1 is LGHDT and CDR2 is YNNKEL (reference sequence). The CDR3 is made up of 17 amino acids. The J segment lost 6 bases and the V segment lost 4 bases, leaving 10 bases of the junction unmatched.

The chain combines TRBV9 with TRBJ1-3; no firm D call. V gave up 2 bases and J gave up 2 bases, with 8 bases separating them. Germline CDR1 is SGDLS and CDR2 is YYNGEE. The CDR3 length is 14 residues. CDR3 bases: TGTGCCAGCAGCGTCGGCGGAACTGGAAACACCATATATTTT. This encodes CASSVGGTGNTIYF.

This clonotype was counted a few times. V and J are TRBV6-5 and TRBJ2-7; D unclear. The CDR3 has 11 residues. V was pared by 8 bases and J by 0 bases, with 5 bases between. CDR1 MNHEY and CDR2 SVGAGI come from the germline V gene. The CDR3 loop reads CASEDSYEQYF. CDR3 coding DNA: TGTGCCAGCGAGGACTCCTACGAGCAGTACTTC.

V is TRBV5-5 and J is TRBJ2-7; TRBD1 agrees at 8 bases. V shed 4 bases, J shed 9 bases, and the junction held 9 bases outside the gene matches. The CDR3 loop spans 13 amino acids. Germline CDR1 and CDR2: SGHKS and YYEKEE (reference sequence). CDR3 coding DNA: TGTGCCAGCAGCCTCGACAGGGGTCAGGCGCAGTACTTC. This translates into CASSLDRGQAQYF.

The sample holds a few counts of this clonotype. The chain carries TRBV7-9 and TRBJ2-3; TRBD1 matches at 12 bases. The CDR3 is 17 residues long. The germline gives CDR1 SEHNR, CDR2 FQNEAQ (reference sequence). Germline trimming cut 5 bases from V and 5 bases from J; bases unmatched to any gene: 11. CDR3: CASSRDRGQKGGDTQYF. CDR3 bases: TGTGCCAGCAGCCGGGACAGGGGGCAAAAAGGAGGAGATACGCAGTATTTT.

This sequence joins TRBV5-1 and TRBJ2-1; 10 positions match TRBD1. The CDR3 runs to 17 residues. Germline trimming cut 0 bases from V and 3 bases from J; bases unmatched to any gene: 6. The germline V gene has CDR1 SGHRS and CDR2 YFSETQ. CDR3: CASSLGQGASVYNEQFF. CDR3 coding DNA: TGCGCCAGCAGCTTGGGACAGGGGGCGTCAGTCTACAATGAGCAGTTCTTC.

The V gene is TRBV2, the J gene TRBJ1-3; TRBD1 matches at 8 bases. The CDR3 is made up of 17 amino acids. The V and J ends lost 4 bases and 0 bases, in that order; junction bases with no gene match: 8. Germline V gene lookup returns CDR1 SNHLY and CDR2 FYNNEI. As DNA, the CDR3 is TGTGCCAGCAGTGCCCCAGGGGGCCGTTTCTCTGGAAACACCATATATTTT. This gives the protein CASSAPGGRFSGNTIYF.

There are many counts of this clonotype. In DNA form, the CDR3 reads TGTGCCACCAGTGATCCCACAGATACGCAGTATTTT. Its translation is CATSDPTDTQYF. This chain links TRBV24-1 with TRBJ2-3; D gene uncertain. CDR1 is KGHDR, CDR2 SFDVKD, per germline. The CDR3 consists of 12 residues. V was clipped by 3 bases and J by 2 bases, with 2 bases between them.